This T cell receptor (beta chain) was recovered during a study of CD8 T cells in Susac syndrome. Regarding the study as a whole: An acknowledgment was made by the study that its TCR sequencing and HLA analysis involved relatively few individuals.

This clonotype was seen a single time. Its specificity is not known. CD8+ and CD4+ blood T cells underwent TCR beta sequencing. RNA in amounts of about 0.5 to 1 ug was reverse transcribed with random hexamers. MiXCR, applied by TCRdb to the immunoSEQ multiplex PCR reads, yields one record per CDR3 protein. The table lists 350,000 to 550,000 distinct CDR3 sequences, 85% to 90% of them singletons. The origin of this receptor is a human donor with multiple sclerosis. Material: CD8+ T cells from PBMCs.

The CDR3 protein is CASSLGWTGGYEQYF. The DNA of the CDR3 is TGTGCCAGCAGCTTGGGCTGGACAGGGGGGTACGAGCAGTACTTC. The chain joins TRBV5-6 to TRBJ2-7; the match to TRBD1 covers 10 bases. This CDR3 is 15 amino acids long. Germline V lookup: CDR1 SGHDT, CDR2 YYEEEE. J gave up 4 bases and V 0 bases, and 4 bases lay outside the gene matches.